These 14 T cell receptor beta chains came from one sample sequenced in a study of blood T cell repertoires in COVID-19. Sequencing was performed with immunoSEQ multiplex PCR; in TCRdb, only in-frame clones are kept and a portion is missing. The data show 200,000 to 300,000 clones, more than 75% seen once. The material sequenced was peripheral blood. The receptor source for this set is a woman aged 80 or over with COVID-19, enrolled during active disease.

The chain carries TRBV7-9 and TRBJ1-2, with unresolved D. Trimming took off 2 bases at V and 4 bases at J, with 14 bases between the two ends. Germline assignment: CDR1 SEHNR and CDR2 FQNEAQ (reference sequence). The CDR3 extends over 15 amino acids. In DNA form, the CDR3 reads TGTGCCAGCAGCTTATACCCCCGAGGTATCTATGGCTACACCTTC. Translating gives CASSLYPRGIYGYTF.

A few counts support this clone. The chain employs TRBV6-5 and TRBJ2-7; D perhaps matches TRBD1 (6 bases). V lost 4 bases and J 0 bases, leaving 10 bases between the germline ends. Germline values: CDR1 MNHEY, CDR2 SVGAGI. The CDR3 spans 14 residues. CDR3 protein: CASSSRTDSYEQYV. CDR3 nucleotides: TGTGCCAGCAGTTCCCGGACAGACTCCTACGAGCAGTACGTC.

The rearrangement uses TRBV5-4 and TRBJ1-3; 7 nucleotides align to TRBD1. V trimming: 2 bases; J trimming: 4 bases; junction bases outside the gene matches: 3. The V gene's germline CDR1 is SGHNT and CDR2 YYREEE (reference sequence). This CDR3 comprises 14 residues. The CDR3 here is CASSLKGAGNTIYF. In DNA form, the CDR3 reads TGTGCCAGCAGCTTAAAGGGGGCGGGAAACACCATATATTTT. Based on the CDR3 plus reference TRBV5-4 and TRBJ1-3, the full variable domain is ETGVTQSPTHLIKTRGQQVTLRCSSQSGHNTVSWYQQALGQGPQFIFQYYREEENGRGNFPPRFSGLQFPNYSSELNVNALELDDSALYLCASSLKGAGNTIYFGEGSWLTVV.

This chain connects TRBV18 to TRBJ1-5; TRBD1 matches 8 bases. CDR1 is KGHSH and CDR2 is LQKENI in the germline V gene. The trim removed 4 bases at V and 7 bases at J, leaving 9 bases unmatched. The CDR3 extends over 15 amino acids. The CDR3: CASSRSGTGKQPQHF. CDR3 in DNA: TGTGCCAGCTCACGCTCCGGGACAGGAAAACAGCCCCAGCATTTT.

The V gene is TRBV7-2, the J gene TRBJ2-3; D is uncertain. Trimming removed 5 bases from V and 2 bases from J, with 11 bases in between. This CDR3 is 14 amino acids long. The germline V gene encodes CDR1 SGHTA and CDR2 FQGNSA. The CDR3 DNA is TGTGCCAGCAGCGTCTCCTCTATCACAGATACGCAGTATTTT. Translated, it gives CASSVSSITDTQYF.

The chain recombines TRBV6-5 with TRBJ1-4, with 9 bases lining up with TRBD1. V dropped 6 bases and J dropped 7; count of bases not matched to a gene: 6. Germline V gene sequence: CDR1 MNHEY, CDR2 SVGAGI. This CDR3 is 14 amino acids long. The CDR3 region is CASRGQGISEKLFF. CDR3 coding DNA: TGTGCCAGCAGGGGACAGGGCATAAGTGAAAAACTGTTTTTT.

The chain has TRBV12-3 or TRBV12-4 and TRBJ2-5; D is possibly TRBD2 (6 bases). The V end lost 6 bases, the J end lost 7 bases, and 15 bases lay between the germline ends. The CDR3 has 13 amino acids. The CDR3 coding sequence is TGTGCCAGCAGCCCCGGGACTGGATGGACCCAGTACTTC. Translation: CASSPGTGWTQYF.

As regards this clone: Other DNA sequences of this sample code for an identical CDR3. CDR3 in amino acids: CASSPLSGNTIYF. The CDR3 DNA reads as TGTGCCAGCAGCCCCCTGTCCGGAAACACCATATATTTT. The chain joins TRBV3-1 (or the pseudogene TRBV3-2) to TRBJ1-3; no definite D call. Germline V gene sequence: CDR1 LGHDT, CDR2 YNNKEL (reference sequence). This CDR3 has 13 residues. V was clipped by 4 bases and J by 4 bases, with 8 bases between them.

This clone was found a few times. The chain carries TRBV3-1 (or the pseudogene TRBV3-2) and TRBJ1-2, with D possibly being TRBD1 (6 bases). Germline CDR1 and CDR2: LGHDT and YNNKEL (reference sequence). Trimming pared 0 bases from V and 10 bases from J, leaving 12 bases between. This CDR3 has 13 residues. The DNA for the CDR3 is TGTGCCAGCAGCCAAGATAAAGGGGGATCCTACACCTTC. Translated, it gives CASSQDKGGSYTF.

This chain uses TRBV12-3 or TRBV12-4 with TRBJ1-4; 7 nucleotides match TRBD1. V was pared by 7 bases and J by 10 bases, with 6 bases of the junction left unmatched. This CDR3 region has 12 residues. The CDR3 sequence: CASNRGDGKLFF. DNA for the CDR3: TGTGCCAGCAACAGGGGCGATGGAAAACTGTTTTTT.

V gene TRBV28 combines with J gene TRBJ1-1; D perhaps matches TRBD1 (5 bases). The CDR3 is 15 amino acids. Between the trimmed V and J ends, which lost 8 bases and 0 bases, there was a span of 16 bases. Germline lookup yields CDR1 MDHEN and CDR2 SYDVKM. The CDR3 loop is CASRPGGGMNTEAFF. The CDR3 region has the DNA TGTGCCAGCCGCCCGGGCGGGGGGATGAACACTGAAGCTTTCTTT. Combining the CDR3 with reference TRBV28 and TRBJ1-1 gives the whole variable domain DVKVTQSSRYLVKRTGEKVFLECVQDMDHENMFWYRQDPGLGLRLIYFSYDVKMKEKGDIPEGYSVSREKKERFSLILESASTNQTSMYLCASRPGGGMNTEAFFGQGTRLTVV.

The chain carries TRBV24-1 and TRBJ2-4; 7 positions match TRBD1. Germline trimming cut 10 bases from V and 5 bases from J; bases unmatched to any gene: 4. From germline, CDR1 is KGHDR and CDR2 SFDVKD. CDR3 size: 12 residues. For the CDR3, the DNA is TGTGCCACGGGGGACAGCCAAAACATTCAGTACTTC. Its translation: CATGDSQNIQYF.

This clone came up once. V gene TRBV7-2 combines with J gene TRBJ1-5, with 7 bases identical to TRBD1. The germline CDR1 and CDR2 sequences are SGHTA and FQGNSA. The CDR3 loop spans 14 amino acids. V gave up 4 bases and J gave up 2 bases; unmatched junction bases: 2. The CDR3 protein is CASSSGQRNQPQHF. The CDR3 region has the DNA TGTGCCAGCAGCTCGGGACAGCGCAATCAGCCCCAGCATTTT.

This chain links TRBV30 with TRBJ2-3; tentative D call: TRBD2 (6 bases). CDR1 and CDR2 (germline): GTSNPN, SVGIG (reference sequence). The CDR3 length is 15 residues. Trimming removed 1 base at V and 1 base at J, with 12 bases between. CDR3 region: CAWSGGGSGTDTQYF. CDR3 nucleotides: TGTGCCTGGAGTGGTGGAGGGTCAGGCACAGATACGCAGTATTTT.